The 28 T cell receptor beta chains presented below share a single source sample, sequenced in a study of T cell responses to AZD1222 COVID-19 vaccine. Assay used: immunoSEQ multiplex PCR; TCRdb lists only in-frame clones, some missing. The sample lists 80,000 or so clones, roughly 80% occurring once. This specimen consisted of peripheral blood, obtained 28 days after the second dose of the MenACWY control vaccine. The receptors originated from an adult who received the MenACWY meningococcal vaccine as a control.

V gene TRBV9 combines with J gene TRBJ1-4; 7 bases line up with TRBD1. Germline V gene sequence: CDR1 SGDLS, CDR2 YYNGEE. This CDR3 spans 15 amino acids. After removal of 4 bases from V and 6 bases from J, the junction contained 9 bases not matched to a gene. The CDR3 region has the DNA TGTGCCAGCAGCCCCAGGGGGAGATGGGATGAAAAACTGTTTTTT. This translates into CASSPRGRWDEKLFF. The full variable domain, in which reference TRBV9 and TRBJ1-4 provide the parts outside the CDR3, is DSGVTQTPKHLITATGQRVTLRCSPRSGDLSVYWYQQSLDQGLQFLIQYYNGEERAKGNILERFSAQQFPDLHSELNLSSLELGDSALYFCASSPRGRWDEKLFFGSGTQLSVL.

This chain joins TRBV19 and TRBJ1-5; no reliable D call. Deletions cut 2 bases from V and 6 bases from J, with 8 bases between. There are 13 residues in the CDR3. CDR1 and CDR2 from the germline V gene are LNHDA and SQIVND (reference sequence). CDR3 nucleotide sequence: TGTGCCAGTAGTATAAGAAATGGTCAGCCCCAGCATTTT. Its translation is CASSIRNGQPQHF.

The chain is built from TRBV5-5 and TRBJ2-3; no clear D. Germline assignment: CDR1 SGHKS and CDR2 YYEKEE (reference sequence). Trimming took 0 bases from V and 3 from J, leaving 5 bases between them. CDR3 length equals 13 residues. CDR3 nucleotides: TGTGCCAGCAGCTTGGAGGAGACAGATACGCAGTATTTT. This translates into CASSLEETDTQYF.

This chain links TRBV6-5 with TRBJ1-2; a possible D gene is TRBD1 (6 bases). Trimming left V 5 bases short and J 5 bases short, with 12 bases between. This CDR3 has 13 amino acids. The germline CDR1 and CDR2 sequences are MNHEY and SVGAGI. CDR3: CASSRTDRYGYTF. CDR3 sequence (DNA): TGTGCCAGCAGTAGGACAGACCGATATGGCTACACCTTC.

The chain employs TRBV28 and TRBJ2-2, with 16 bases that match TRBD2. The CDR3 is made up of 18 amino acids. Germline-derived CDR1 and CDR2 are MDHEN and SYDVKM. V lost 1 base, J lost 3 bases, and 2 bases stayed unmatched. The CDR3 coding sequence is TGTGCCAGCAGTTTATTGGGACTAGCGGGAGGGGACACCGGGGAGCTGTTTTTT. Protein: CASSLLGLAGGDTGELFF.

The gene calls are TRBV6-5 and TRBJ2-5; the D gene is possibly TRBD2 (5 bases). The length of the CDR3 is 11 residues. Germline-derived CDR1 and CDR2 are MNHEY and SVGAGI. Trimming took 5 bases from V and 7 from J, leaving 8 bases between them. CDR3 in amino acids: CASSTEGTQYF. The CDR3 DNA is TGTGCCAGCAGTACAGAGGGGACCCAGTACTTC.

This clone has a single count. CDR3 DNA sequence: TGTGCCTGGAGTGGATCGGGGGGAAAAGCTTTCTTT. It translates to CAWSGSGGKAFF. V and J are TRBV30 and TRBJ1-1; tentatively, D is TRBD1 (5 bases). Trimming took 1 base from V and 9 from J, leaving 12 bases between them. Per germline, CDR1 GTSNPN and CDR2 SVGIG (reference sequence). The CDR3 spans 12 residues.

The V and J genes are TRBV4-3 and TRBJ1-6, with D hard to call. This CDR3 contains 15 residues. With 0 bases removed from V and 14 bases from J, the gap between germline ends came to 17 bases. Germline loops: CDR1 LGHNA, CDR2 YSLEER. CDR3 nucleotides: TGCGCCAGCAGCCAAGAGGGATCTTCAGGTAGGGCCCTCCACTTT. Translation gives CASSQEGSSGRALHF.

This rearrangement joins TRBV7-9 to TRBJ1-2; TRBD1 aligns across 9 bases. In germline, CDR1 is SEHNR, CDR2 FQNEAQ (reference sequence). V was pared by 4 bases and J by 8 bases, with 5 bases of the junction left unmatched. The CDR3 consists of 13 residues. CDR3 bases: TGTGCCAGCAGCTCGGGACAGGGATTAGGCTACACCTTC. Protein product: CASSSGQGLGYTF.

The chain couples TRBV9 to TRBJ1-1, with D unclear. Per the germline V gene, CDR1 is SGDLS and CDR2 is YYNGEE. CDR3 length equals 13 residues. The V end was cut by 4 bases, the J end by 0 bases, with 7 bases between. Written as DNA, the CDR3 is TGTGCCAGCAGCAAGCTTATGAACACTGAAGCTTTCTTT. It codes for CASSKLMNTEAFF.

The chain uses TRBV7-9 and TRBJ2-3; 8 bases fit TRBD2. Trimming cost V 4 bases and J 4 bases; bases outside gene matches: 13. The CDR3 is 17 residues long. CDR1 and CDR2 from the germline V gene are SEHNR and FQNEAQ (reference sequence). CDR3 DNA: TGTGCCAGCAGCTCCGCGTTGTTAGCGGGGCTTCCAGATACGCAGTATTTT. It specifies CASSSALLAGLPDTQYF.

This chain joins TRBV30 and TRBJ2-2; D unresolved. The CDR3 covers 13 residues. V was trimmed by 4 bases and J by 8 bases, leaving 14 bases between them. The germline V gene encodes CDR1 GTSNPN and CDR2 SVGIG (reference sequence). This CDR3 is CAWNKGVPGELFF. CDR3 bases: TGTGCCTGGAATAAAGGCGTCCCAGGGGAGCTGTTTTTT. The entire variable domain, with the rest obtained from reference TRBV30 and TRBJ2-2, is as follows: SQTIHQWPATLVQPVGSPLSLECTVEGTSNPNLYWYRQAAGRGLQLLFYSVGIGQISSEVPQNLSASRPQDRQFILSSKKLLLSDSGFYLCAWNKGVPGELFFGEGSRLTVL.

The gene calls are TRBV28 and TRBJ2-3, with 9 bases that match TRBD2. Germline lookup yields CDR1 MDHEN and CDR2 SYDVKM. The ends lost 6 bases at V and 2 bases at J; junction bases unmatched: 6. CDR3 length: 15 amino acids. As DNA, the CDR3 is TGTGCCAGCAGCCTAGCGGGGTTCTTCACAGATACGCAGTATTTT. Protein product: CASSLAGFFTDTQYF.

The chain is built from TRBV6-2 or TRBV6-3 and TRBJ1-2; D is perhaps TRBD1 (6 bases). V was pared by 0 bases and J by 3 bases, with 14 bases between. This CDR3 is built from 16 residues. CDR1 is MNHEY and CDR2 is SVGEGT in the germline V gene. The CDR3 region has the DNA TGTGCCAGCAGTTACTCGAAGGGGGGATTCGACTATGGCTACACCTTC. It codes for CASSYSKGGFDYGYTF.

V and J are TRBV28 and TRBJ2-5; D gene unclear. The germline gives CDR1 MDHEN, CDR2 SYDVKM. The CDR3 runs 12 residues. Trimming shortened V by 2 bases and J by 5 bases, and 6 bases separated the two germline ends. CDR3 bases: TGTGCCAGCAGTTTAAATGGGGAGACCCAGTACTTC. Residues: CASSLNGETQYF.

This clone showed up just once. The genes are TRBV30 and TRBJ2-5; perhaps TRBD2 as D (7 bases). Germline V gives CDR1 GTSNPN, CDR2 SVGIG (reference sequence). CDR3 length: 13 amino acids. Trimming left V 7 bases short and J 4 bases short, with 16 bases between. The CDR3 DNA reads as TGTGCCTCAAAAGGGGGGGGGCGAGAGACCCAGTACTTC. Its translation: CASKGGGRETQYF.

V and J are TRBV19 and TRBJ2-2, with D unclear. Germline values: CDR1 LNHDA, CDR2 SQIVND (reference sequence). This CDR3 is built from 13 residues. The V and J ends lost 7 bases and 3 bases respectively, with 9 bases between them. The CDR3 loop is CASTLKDTGELFF. CDR3 nucleotide sequence: TGTGCCAGTACCCTCAAGGACACCGGGGAGCTGTTTTTT.

This clone was found a few times. This sequence joins TRBV4-1 and TRBJ1-1; weak D call: TRBD1 (5 bases). V was pared by 4 bases and J by 1 base, with 13 bases between. Germline assignment: CDR1 MGHRA and CDR2 YSYEKL. CDR3 length: 15 amino acids. The CDR3 nucleotides read TGCGCCAGCAGCCTGGGACGGTTTGAGAACACTGAAGCTTTCTTT. As protein: CASSLGRFENTEAFF.

The rearrangement joins TRBV30 to TRBJ2-2; unclear D gene. The ends were cut back, 4 bases at V and 7 bases at J, with 7 bases in the middle. Per the germline V gene, CDR1 is GTSNPN and CDR2 is SVGIG (reference sequence). This CDR3 has 11 amino acids. The CDR3 DNA reads as TGTGCCTGGACGCTGGGCGGGGAGCTGTTTTTT. This translates into CAWTLGGELFF.

Written as DNA, the CDR3 is TGTGCCACCAGTGATCGGGATTCTGGCAATGAGCAGTTCTTC. Protein sequence: CATSDRDSGNEQFF. This sequence joins TRBV24-1 and TRBJ2-1; D might be TRBD2 (5 bases). The CDR3 totals 14 residues. Germline V gene sequence: CDR1 KGHDR, CDR2 SFDVKD. Between the trimmed V and J ends, which lost 3 bases and 6 bases, there was a span of 11 bases.

The rearrangement links TRBV6-1 to TRBJ1-2; D not certain. The CDR3 extends over 13 amino acids. V lost 3 bases and J 14 bases, leaving 19 bases between the germline ends. CDR1 is MNHNS, CDR2 SASEGT, per germline. Written as DNA, the CDR3 is TGTGCCAGCAGTGATATAGCGGGGTTAGGGTGGACCTTC. This translates into CASSDIAGLGWTF.

The chain's CDR3 is CASSLSQGAMGPLHF. The CDR3 DNA is TGTGCCAGCAGTTTATCCCAGGGGGCCATGGGTCCCCTCCACTTT. This chain links TRBV27 with TRBJ1-6, with 8 bases identical to TRBD1. J gave up 13 bases and V 0 bases, and 8 bases lay outside the gene matches. The CDR3 is 15 residues long. Looked up from germline, CDR1 is MNHEY and CDR2 is SMNVEV (reference sequence).

In this sample, this clone turned up once. The CDR3 protein is CAWSPAGNMRNTIYF. Written as DNA, the CDR3 is TGTGCCTGGAGCCCAGCGGGGAATATGCGAAACACCATATATTTT. The chain has TRBV30 and TRBJ1-3; D remains unclear. The germline V gene encodes CDR1 GTSNPN and CDR2 SVGIG (reference sequence). V was trimmed by 3 bases and J by 5 bases, leaving 17 bases between them. The CDR3 loop spans 15 amino acids.

V usage is TRBV6-2 or TRBV6-3 and J usage is TRBJ1-5, with D tentatively TRBD1 (6 bases). Trimming took off 2 bases at V and 4 bases at J, with 12 bases between the two ends. CDR3 length: 15 residues. Germline CDR1 reads MNHEY; CDR2 reads SVGEGT. CDR3 DNA: TGTGCCAGCAGTTACGCAGGGACACCAAATCAGCCCCAGCATTTT. Protein sequence: CASSYAGTPNQPQHF.

The chain uses TRBV10-3 and TRBJ2-6; D remains unclear. The germline gives CDR1 ENHRY, CDR2 SYGVKD. The CDR3 spans 15 residues. V was trimmed by 3 bases and J by 1 base, leaving 7 bases between them. The CDR3 coding sequence is TGTGCCATCAGTGACTCGATATCTGGGGCCAACGTCCTGACTTTC. Its protein product is CAISDSISGANVLTF.

The chain carries TRBV19 and TRBJ1-1; 7 bases line up with TRBD1. Germline V gives CDR1 LNHDA, CDR2 SQIVND (reference sequence). The CDR3 length is 16 residues. After removal of 3 bases from V and 4 bases from J, the junction contained 11 bases not matched to a gene. This CDR3 is CASSIGQGVGVTEAFF. The CDR3, as DNA: TGTGCCAGTAGTATCGGCCAGGGGGTGGGAGTCACTGAAGCTTTCTTT.

V and J are TRBV4-1 and TRBJ1-1; D is undetermined. The CDR3 totals 14 residues. Trimming took off 0 bases at V and 6 bases at J, with 11 bases between the two ends. Germline assignment: CDR1 MGHRA and CDR2 YSYEKL. Here the CDR3 reads CASSQDPGVPEAFF. For the CDR3, the DNA is TGCGCCAGCAGCCAAGATCCCGGGGTCCCTGAAGCTTTCTTT.

As DNA, the CDR3 is TGTGCCAGCAGCTTGGGCCTCTACGAGCAGTACTTC. Protein product: CASSLGLYEQYF. The V call is TRBV5-6, the J call TRBJ2-7; the D is unclear. The length of the CDR3 is 12 residues. With 0 bases removed from V and 3 bases from J, the gap between germline ends came to 4 bases. Germline CDR1 is SGHDT and CDR2 is YYEEEE. The whole variable domain, remainder taken from reference TRBV5-6 and TRBJ2-7, is DAGVTQSPTHLIKTRGQQVTLRCSPKSGHDTVSWYQQALGQGPQFIFQYYEEEERQRGNFPDRFSGHQFPNYSSELNVNALLLGDSALYLCASSLGLYEQYFGPGTRLTVT.